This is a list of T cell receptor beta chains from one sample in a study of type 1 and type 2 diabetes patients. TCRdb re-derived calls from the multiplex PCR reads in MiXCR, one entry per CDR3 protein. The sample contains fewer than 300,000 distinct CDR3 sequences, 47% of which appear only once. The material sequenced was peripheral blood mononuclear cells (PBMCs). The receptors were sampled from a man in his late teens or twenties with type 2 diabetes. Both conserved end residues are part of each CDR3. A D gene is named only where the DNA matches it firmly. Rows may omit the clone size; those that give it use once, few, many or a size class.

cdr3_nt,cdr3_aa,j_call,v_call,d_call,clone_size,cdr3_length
TGTGCCAGCACCGTAGCGGGGGGCCAAGAGACCCAGTACTTC,CASTVAGGQETQYF,TRBJ2-5,TRBV7-9,TRBD2,few,14
TGTGCCAGCAGCCCTATCGCGACCGGGGAGCTGTTTTTT,CASSPIATGELFF,TRBJ2-2,TRBV7-6,NA,NA,13
TGCAGTGCTAGAGGGGCTAGAGGCGCCTACGAGCAGTACTTC,CSARGARGAYEQYF,TRBJ2-7,TRBV20-1,NA,NA,14
TGTGCCAGCAGTCCTTTGGACTACTTATCCTACGAGCAGTACTTC,CASSPLDYLSYEQYF,TRBJ2-7,TRBV6-6,NA,few,15
TGTGCCAGTAGTATCCCGGGACAGGGGGAGAACACCGGGGAGCTGTTTTTT,CASSIPGQGENTGELFF,TRBJ2-2,TRBV7-3,TRBD1,NA,17
TGTGCCATCAGTGAGTCAGGGGAGCAGTACTTC,CAISESGEQYF,TRBJ2-7,TRBV10-3,NA,NA,11
TGTGCCAGTAGCATGGCCCTTCGGGACAGAGATCAGCCCCAGCATTTT,CASSMALRDRDQPQHF,TRBJ1-5,TRBV19,TRBD1,few,16
TGTGCCAGCAGTGAACTGGGACTCTCGTACCAAGAGACCCAGTACTTC,CASSELGLSYQETQYF,TRBJ2-5,TRBV24-1,NA,once,16
TGTGCCACCAGCAGATATAACCGAAGATCCGGGGCCAACGTCCTGACTTTC,CATSRYNRRSGANVLTF,TRBJ2-6,TRBV15,NA,NA,17
TGTGCCAGCAGTTTCCCGGGGAATGAGCAGTTCTTC,CASSFPGNEQFF,TRBJ2-1,TRBV27,NA,NA,12
TGTGCCAGCAGTGAAAGGGTTGGAGGCTACACCTTC,CASSERVGGYTF,TRBJ1-2,TRBV6-2/TRBV6-3,NA,NA,12
TGTGCCAGTAGGGGAAATAGCGGGAGATTTAGCACAGATACGCAGTATTTT,CASRGNSGRFSTDTQYF,TRBJ2-3,TRBV19,TRBD2,NA,17
TGTGCCAGCAGCTTAACGGTGGGAGGGCCGATCGGGGAGCTGTTTTTT,CASSLTVGGPIGELFF,TRBJ2-2,TRBV7-2,TRBD2,few,16